A selection of T cell receptor beta chains follows, all from one sample in a study of blood T cell repertoires in COVID-19. Measured with immunoSEQ multiplex PCR; TCRdb has only the in-frame clones, and not every one. The table includes 110,000 to 150,000 clones, 75% to 90% detected once. The sample consisted of peripheral blood. The receptors derive from a woman older than 75 with acute or convalescent COVID-19. CDR3s include the opening cysteine and the closing phenylalanine or tryptophan. The D gene is left open where the match is weak. Clone size is not always given. Where it is, it says once, few, many or a class for expanded clones.

15	TRBV9	few	TRBJ1-4	-	CASSVAGGLNEKLFF	TGTGCCAGCAGCGTAGCGGGTGGCCTAAATGAAAAACTGTTTTTT
19	TRBV15	-	TRBJ2-7	TRBD2	CATSRDWRGTWRGSYEQYF	TGTGCCACCAGCAGAGATTGGCGGGGGACCTGGCGGGGCTCCTACGAGCAGTACTTC
14	TRBV5-6	few	TRBJ2-7	TRBD1	CASNRDRGRYEQYF	TGTGCCAGCAACCGGGACAGGGGGCGGTACGAGCAGTACTTC
15	TRBV7-2	few	TRBJ2-7	TRBD1	CASSLLWTGPYEQYF	TGTGCCAGCAGCTTATTGTGGACAGGGCCCTACGAGCAGTACTTC
14	TRBV5-1	-	TRBJ2-1	-	CASSPGGAYNEQFF	TGCGCCAGCAGCCCCGGAGGGGCTTACAATGAGCAGTTCTTC
16	TRBV2	-	TRBJ1-1	TRBD1	CASKRNPGQGGTEAFF	TGTGCCAGCAAGCGGAATCCGGGACAGGGAGGTACTGAAGCTTTCTTT
15	TRBV7-2	few	TRBJ2-1	TRBD1	CASRDRQGRYNEQFF	TGTGCCAGCAGAGACAGACAGGGCCGCTACAATGAGCAGTTCTTC
14	TRBV27	-	TRBJ1-1	-	CASSLSEKNTEAFF	TGTGCCAGCAGTTTATCTGAGAAAAACACTGAAGCTTTCTTT
20	TRBV21-1	-	TRBJ1-2	-	CASSKDNKPEQGVGPYGYTF	TGTGCCAGCAGCAAAGATAACAAGCCGGAACAGGGGGTCGGCCCCTATGGCTACACCTTC
14	TRBV15	once	TRBJ2-7	-	CATSRTRSSYEQYF	TGTGCCACCAGCAGGACCCGGAGCTCCTACGAGCAGTACTTC
11	TRBV5-1	once	TRBJ2-5	-	CASSLRETQYF	TGCGCCAGCAGCTTGCGAGAGACCCAGTACTTC
14	TRBV6-5	once	TRBJ2-3	-	CASNLGGSTDTQYF	TGTGCCAGCAACCTCGGGGGAAGCACAGATACGCAGTATTTT
11	TRBV20-1	-	TRBJ2-7	-	CSARSYHEQYF	TGCAGTGCTAGGTCCTACCACGAGCAGTACTTC
14	TRBV14	-	TRBJ1-2	TRBD1	CASSQRTGVYGYTF	TGTGCCAGCAGCCAGAGGACAGGGGTATATGGCTACACCTTC
13	TRBV24-1	few	TRBJ2-3	-	CATSDSSTDTQYF	TGTGCCACCAGTGATTCTAGCACAGATACGCAGTATTTT
15	TRBV28	once	TRBJ1-2	-	CASSPGQSANYGYTF	TGTGCCAGCAGCCCAGGGCAGTCGGCTAACTATGGCTACACCTTC
16	TRBV27	-	TRBJ2-2	TRBD1	CASSSGTGKGTGELFF	TGTGCCAGCAGTTCCGGGACAGGGAAAGGCACCGGGGAGCTGTTTTTT
16	TRBV28	-	TRBJ2-7	TRBD2	CASSLLVAGGPHEQYF	TGTGCCAGCAGTCTCCTAGTAGCGGGGGGGCCGCACGAGCAGTACTTC
8	TRBV28	once	TRBJ1-6	-	CATSPLHF	TGTGCCACGTCACCCCTCCACTTT
14	TRBV19	-	TRBJ1-6	-	CASSIQGPGSPLHF	TGTGCCAGTAGTATACAGGGGCCCGGGTCACCCCTCCACTTT
14	TRBV5-1	-	TRBJ2-5	TRBD1	CASSRDRGEETQYF	TGCGCCAGCAGCCGGGACAGGGGAGAAGAGACCCAGTACTTC
15	TRBV2	-	TRBJ1-2	-	CASKQRTLPLYGYTF	TGTGCCAGCAAACAAAGGACTTTACCCCTATATGGCTACACCTTC
14	TRBV29-1	-	TRBJ2-7	TRBD1	CSVELGTGYPEQYF	TGCAGCGTTGAACTCGGGACAGGGTACCCCGAGCAGTACTTC
13	TRBV30	-	TRBJ1-5	-	CAWAKGQMQPQHF	TGTGCCTGGGCCAAGGGGCAGATGCAGCCCCAGCATTTT
16	TRBV10-2	-	TRBJ1-1	TRBD1	CASSPTGNRWGTEAFF	TGCGCCAGCAGTCCGACAGGGAACAGGTGGGGCACTGAAGCTTTCTTT
14	TRBV7-2	once	TRBJ2-2	-	CASSLIPSTGELFF	TGTGCCAGCAGCTTAATTCCTAGCACCGGGGAGCTGTTTTTT
13	TRBV28	-	TRBJ1-2	-	CAGRATGVYGYTF	TGTGCCGGCAGAGCGACGGGAGTCTATGGCTACACCTTC
15	TRBV7-6	-	TRBJ2-5	-	CASSLGGGVTETQYF	TGTGCCAGCAGCTTAGGAGGCGGGGTAACGGAGACCCAGTACTTC
16	TRBV28	-	TRBJ2-3	TRBD2	CASSLFAGGSTDTQYF	TGTGCCAGCAGTTTATTTGCGGGGGGTAGCACAGATACGCAGTATTTT
14	TRBV5-1	-	TRBJ1-1	-	CASSLSSLMTEAFF	TGCGCCAGCAGCTTGAGTAGCCTGATGACTGAAGCTTTCTTT
16	TRBV28	-	TRBJ1-5	-	CASSLVVVTGNQPQHF	TGTGCCAGCAGTCTTGTCGTGGTGACTGGCAATCAGCCCCAGCATTTT
13	TRBV27	-	TRBJ2-5	TRBD1	CASCTGQGDTQYF	TGTGCCAGCTGTACGGGACAGGGGGACACCCAGTACTTC
14	TRBV14	-	TRBJ2-7	TRBD1	CASSLWTGAYEQYF	TGTGCCAGCAGCCTTTGGACAGGGGCCTACGAGCAGTACTTC
15	TRBV30	-	TRBJ2-7	-	CAWRISGLPYYEQYF	TGTGCCTGGAGAATATCGGGACTCCCTTACTACGAGCAGTACTTC
14	TRBV7-8	-	TRBJ1-2	-	CASSLAFTSHGYTF	TGTGCCAGCAGCTTAGCTTTCACCAGTCACGGCTACACCTTC
14	TRBV10-3	-	TRBJ2-5	TRBD2	CAIRDTGTKETQYF	TGTGCCATCAGAGACACCGGGACTAAGGAGACCCAGTACTTC
13	TRBV19	-	TRBJ2-7	-	CASTPRSGRVPYF	TGTGCCAGTACCCCCCGATCCGGGCGGGTCCCGTACTTC
14	TRBV5-1	-	TRBJ1-2	-	CASSLGEAEYGYTF	TGCGCCAGCAGCTTGGGTGAGGCGGAATATGGCTACACCTTC
14	TRBV16	-	TRBJ2-5	-	CASSQLSRKETQYF	TGTGCCAGCAGCCAATTATCCAGGAAAGAGACCCAGTACTTC
22	TRBV28	-	TRBJ2-1	TRBD2	CASSRPYYGLAGGRRSYNEQFF	TGTGCCAGCAGTAGGCCTTATTACGGACTAGCGGGAGGTCGAAGATCCTACAATGAGCAGTTCTTC
14	TRBV7-9	-	TRBJ1-5	-	CASSWGGLGQPQHF	TGTGCCAGCAGTTGGGGGGGCCTTGGACAGCCCCAGCATTTT
15	TRBV11-2	once	TRBJ1-6	-	CASSLLAPPNSPLHF	TGTGCCAGCAGCTTATTAGCACCGCCGAATTCACCCCTCCACTTT
15	TRBV7-6	-	TRBJ2-5	TRBD1	CASSLGAGGGVTQYF	TGTGCCAGCAGCTTAGGTGCAGGGGGCGGCGTGACCCAGTACTTC
15	TRBV11-2	-	TRBJ2-3	-	CASSLDPTTSDTQYF	TGTGCCAGCAGCTTAGATCCGACTACCTCAGATACGCAGTATTTT